Presented here are 5 T cell receptor beta chains from one specimen sequenced in a study of PD-1 blockade in classical Hodgkin lymphoma. After autologous stem cell transplantation all patients relapsed, and prior brentuximab vedotin exposure differed between cohorts. Generated by immunoSEQ multiplex PCR, the TCRdb table keeps only in-frame clones and is missing some. The repertoire holds roughly 140,000 clones, with nearly 80% as singletons. The source material was peripheral blood mononuclear cells (PBMCs), sampled before the second cycle of nivolumab. The receptors here all came from a human donor with classical Hodgkin lymphoma.

This clone was detected a few times. The chain links TRBV6-5 to TRBJ2-5; 7 nucleotides match TRBD1. The CDR3 length is 14 residues. Germline CDR1 reads MNHEY; CDR2 reads SVGAGI. V lost 5 bases, J lost 1 base, and 4 bases stayed unmatched. CDR3 DNA: TGTGCCAGCAGTGACAGGGACGGCCAAGAGACCCAGTACTTC. It yields the protein CASSDRDGQETQYF.

The DNA for the CDR3 is TGTGCCAGCAGCCAAGATCAGTTGTCTCGGGGCGGGACTAATGAAAAACTGTTTTTT. This gives the protein CASSQDQLSRGGTNEKLFF. The V gene is TRBV4-2, the J gene TRBJ1-4, with D tentatively TRBD1 (5 bases). In germline, CDR1 is LGHNA, CDR2 YNFKEQ. The V end lost 0 bases, the J end lost 2 bases, and 19 bases lay between the germline ends. The CDR3 has 19 amino acids.

The rearrangement links TRBV7-9 to TRBJ1-4; 7 nucleotides align to TRBD1. V was clipped by 5 bases and J by 7 bases; unmatched bases: 7. Germline CDR1 is SEHNR and CDR2 is FQNEAQ (reference sequence). This CDR3 contains 14 residues. CDR3 coding DNA: TGTGCCAGCAGCCCGAGGGGGCCGTTTGAAAAACTGTTTTTT. It yields the protein CASSPRGPFEKLFF.

The chain links TRBV6-6 to TRBJ2-5; a weak D match, TRBD2 (6 bases). The V end lost 10 bases, the J end lost 3 bases, and 12 bases lay between the germline ends. The CDR3 consists of 12 residues. Germline values: CDR1 MNHNY, CDR2 SVGAGI (reference sequence). CDR3 residues: CATGGSEETQYF. DNA of the CDR3: TGTGCCACCGGGGGTAGCGAAGAGACCCAGTACTTC.

The gene calls are TRBV27 and TRBJ2-2; maybe TRBD2 (6 bases). The germline V gene encodes CDR1 MNHEY and CDR2 SMNVEV (reference sequence). Deletions cut 4 bases from V and 0 bases from J, with 12 bases between. The CDR3 runs 16 residues. CDR3 amino acids: CASSSLGEANTGELFF. CDR3 coding DNA: TGTGCCAGCAGTTCCCTAGGGGAGGCGAACACCGGGGAGCTGTTTTTT.